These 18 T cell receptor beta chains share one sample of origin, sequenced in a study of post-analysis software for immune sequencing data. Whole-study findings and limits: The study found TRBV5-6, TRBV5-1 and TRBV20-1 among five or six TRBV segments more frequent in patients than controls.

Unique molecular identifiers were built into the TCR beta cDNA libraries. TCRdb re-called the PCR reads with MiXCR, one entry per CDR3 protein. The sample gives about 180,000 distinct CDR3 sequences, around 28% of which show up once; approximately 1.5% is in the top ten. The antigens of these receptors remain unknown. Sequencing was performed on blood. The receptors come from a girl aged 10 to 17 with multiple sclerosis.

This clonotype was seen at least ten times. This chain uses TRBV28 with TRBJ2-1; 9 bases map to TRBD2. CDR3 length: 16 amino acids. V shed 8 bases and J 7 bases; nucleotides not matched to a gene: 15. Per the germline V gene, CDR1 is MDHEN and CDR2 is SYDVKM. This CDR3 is CASLRDAGGPKNEQFF. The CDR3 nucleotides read TGTGCCAGCCTACGTGACGCGGGAGGGCCGAAGAATGAGCAGTTCTTC. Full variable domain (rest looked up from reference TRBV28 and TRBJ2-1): DVKVTQSSRYLVKRTGEKVFLECVQDMDHENMFWYRQDPGLGLRLIYFSYDVKMKEKGDIPEGYSVSREKKERFSLILESASTNQTSMYLCASLRDAGGPKNEQFFGPGTRLTVL.

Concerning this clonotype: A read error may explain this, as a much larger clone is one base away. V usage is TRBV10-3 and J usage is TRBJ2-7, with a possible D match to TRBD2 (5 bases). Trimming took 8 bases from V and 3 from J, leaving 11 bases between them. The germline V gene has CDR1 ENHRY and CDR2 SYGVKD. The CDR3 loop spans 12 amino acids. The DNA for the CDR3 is TGTGCCATCCAGAGGGCAAGCTACGAGCAGTACTTC. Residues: CAIQRASYEQYF.

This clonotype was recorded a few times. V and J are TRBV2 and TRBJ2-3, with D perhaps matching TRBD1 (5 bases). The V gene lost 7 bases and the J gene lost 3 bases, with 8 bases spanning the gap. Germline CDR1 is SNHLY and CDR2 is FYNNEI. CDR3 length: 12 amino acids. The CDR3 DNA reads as TGTGCCAGCATTCAGGGAACAGATACGCAGTATTTT. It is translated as CASIQGTDTQYF.

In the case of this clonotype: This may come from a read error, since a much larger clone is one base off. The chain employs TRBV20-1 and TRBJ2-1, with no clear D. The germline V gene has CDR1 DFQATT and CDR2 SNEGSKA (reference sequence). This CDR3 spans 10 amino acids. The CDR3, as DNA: TGCGGTGCTAAGGGCAATGAGCAGTTCTTC. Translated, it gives CGAKGNEQFF.

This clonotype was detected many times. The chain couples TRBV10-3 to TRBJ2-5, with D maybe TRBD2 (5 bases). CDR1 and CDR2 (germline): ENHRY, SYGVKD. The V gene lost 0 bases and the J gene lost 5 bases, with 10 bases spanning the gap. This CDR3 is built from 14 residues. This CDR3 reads CAISESPGKETQYF. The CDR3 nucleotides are TGTGCCATCAGTGAGTCGCCGGGGAAGGAGACCCAGTACTTC.

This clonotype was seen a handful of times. The CDR3 sequence is CASSSSPGPTEAFF. CDR3 in DNA: TGTGCCAGCAGTTCTAGCCCGGGACCGACTGAAGCTTTCTTT. The rearrangement uses TRBV6-5 and TRBJ1-1, with a weak D call TRBD1 (5 bases). Germline-derived CDR1 and CDR2 are MNHEY and SVGAGI. The CDR3 has 14 residues. The germline V and J ends were trimmed by 4 bases and 5 bases, with 14 bases remaining between them.

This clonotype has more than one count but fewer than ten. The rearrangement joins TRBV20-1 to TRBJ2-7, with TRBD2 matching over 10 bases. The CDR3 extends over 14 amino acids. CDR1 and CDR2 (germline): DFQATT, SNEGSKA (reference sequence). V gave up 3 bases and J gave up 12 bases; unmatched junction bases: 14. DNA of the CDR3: TGCAGTGCTAGTAACTCTAGCGGGAGTGGCGCCCCGTACTTC. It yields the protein CSASNSSGSGAPYF.

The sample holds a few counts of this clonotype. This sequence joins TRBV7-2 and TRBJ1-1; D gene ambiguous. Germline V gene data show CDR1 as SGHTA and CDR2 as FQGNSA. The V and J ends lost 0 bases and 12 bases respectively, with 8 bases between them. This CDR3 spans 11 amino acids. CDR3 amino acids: CASSLASWPFF. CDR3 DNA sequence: TGTGCCAGCAGCTTAGCATCGTGGCCTTTCTTT.

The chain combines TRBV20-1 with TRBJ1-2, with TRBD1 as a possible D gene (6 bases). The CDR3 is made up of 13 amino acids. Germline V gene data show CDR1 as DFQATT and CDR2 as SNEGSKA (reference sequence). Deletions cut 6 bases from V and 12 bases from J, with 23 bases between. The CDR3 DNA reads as TGCAGTGCGGACAGCAGGGGCATCTTAGGCCACACCTTC. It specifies CSADSRGILGHTF.

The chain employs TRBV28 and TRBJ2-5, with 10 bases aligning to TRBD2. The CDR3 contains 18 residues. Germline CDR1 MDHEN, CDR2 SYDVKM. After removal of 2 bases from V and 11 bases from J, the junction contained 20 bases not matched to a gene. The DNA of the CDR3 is TGTGCCAGCAGTTTAAGGGGTTTAGGACTAGCGGTGACGAATGAGCAGTACTTC. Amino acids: CASSLRGLGLAVTNEQYF.

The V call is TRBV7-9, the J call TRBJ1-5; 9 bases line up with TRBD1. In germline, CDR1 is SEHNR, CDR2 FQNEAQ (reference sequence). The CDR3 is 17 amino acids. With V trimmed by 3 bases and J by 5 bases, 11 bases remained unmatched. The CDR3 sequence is CASSFVPGTGLYQPQHF. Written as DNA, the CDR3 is TGTGCCAGCAGCTTTGTACCCGGGACAGGGCTTTATCAGCCCCAGCATTTT.

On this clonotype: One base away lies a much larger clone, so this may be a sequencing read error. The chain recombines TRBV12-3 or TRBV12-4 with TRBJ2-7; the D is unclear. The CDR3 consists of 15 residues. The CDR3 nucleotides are TGTGTCAGCAGTTTAGCAACCCTACCCCCCTACGAGCAGTACTTC. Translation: CVSSLATLPPYEQYF.

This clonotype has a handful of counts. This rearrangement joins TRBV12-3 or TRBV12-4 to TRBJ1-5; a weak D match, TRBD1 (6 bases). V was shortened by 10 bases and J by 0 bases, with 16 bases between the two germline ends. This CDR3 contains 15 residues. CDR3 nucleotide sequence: TGTGCCACCTTGGGCGGGGGCAATAGCAATCAGCCCCAGCATTTT. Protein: CATLGGGNSNQPQHF.

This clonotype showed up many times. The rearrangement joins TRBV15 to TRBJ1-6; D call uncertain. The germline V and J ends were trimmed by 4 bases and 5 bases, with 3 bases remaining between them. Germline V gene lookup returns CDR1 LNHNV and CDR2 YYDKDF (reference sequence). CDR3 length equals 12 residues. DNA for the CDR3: TGTGCCACCAGCACCGATAATTCACCCCTCCACTTT. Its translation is CATSTDNSPLHF.

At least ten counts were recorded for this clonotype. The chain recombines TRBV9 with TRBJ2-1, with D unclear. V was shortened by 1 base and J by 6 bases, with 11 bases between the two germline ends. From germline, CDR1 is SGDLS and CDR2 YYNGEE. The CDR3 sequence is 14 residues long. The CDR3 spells CASSVIGLGNEQFF. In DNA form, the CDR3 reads TGTGCCAGCAGCGTAATTGGTCTGGGCAATGAGCAGTTCTTC. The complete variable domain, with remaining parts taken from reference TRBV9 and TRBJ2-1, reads DSGVTQTPKHLITATGQRVTLRCSPRSGDLSVYWYQQSLDQGLQFLIQYYNGEERAKGNILERFSAQQFPDLHSELNLSSLELGDSALYFCASSVIGLGNEQFFGPGTRLTVL.

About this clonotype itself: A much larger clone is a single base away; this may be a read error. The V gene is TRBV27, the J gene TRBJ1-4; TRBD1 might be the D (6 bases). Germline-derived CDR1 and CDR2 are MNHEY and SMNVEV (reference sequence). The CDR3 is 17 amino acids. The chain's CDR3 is CASSLFPPGGGFEELFF. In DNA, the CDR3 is TGTGCCAGCAGTTTATTCCCTCCGGGAGGGGGGTTTGAAGAACTGTTTTTT.

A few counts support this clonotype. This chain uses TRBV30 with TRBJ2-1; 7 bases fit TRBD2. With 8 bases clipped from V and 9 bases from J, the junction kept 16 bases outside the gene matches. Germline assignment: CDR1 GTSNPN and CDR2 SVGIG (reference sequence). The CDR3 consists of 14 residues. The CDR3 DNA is TGTGCCAGTAGGAGGGTGGCGGGAGACGGTGAGCAGTTCTTC. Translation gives CASRRVAGDGEQFF.

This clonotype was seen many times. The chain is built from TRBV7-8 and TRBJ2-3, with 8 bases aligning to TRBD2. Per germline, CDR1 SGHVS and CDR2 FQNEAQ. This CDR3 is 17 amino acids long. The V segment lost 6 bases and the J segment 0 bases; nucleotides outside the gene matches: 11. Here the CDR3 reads CASSHLAGIASTDTQYF. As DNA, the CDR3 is TGTGCCAGCAGTCACCTAGCGGGTATTGCTAGCACAGATACGCAGTATTTT. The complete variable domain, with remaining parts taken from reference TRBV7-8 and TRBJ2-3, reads GAGVSQSPRYKVAKRGQDVALRCDPISGHVSLFWYQQALGQGPEFLTYFQNEAQLDKSGLPSDRFFAERPEGSVSTLKIQRTQQEDSAVYLCASSHLAGIASTDTQYFGPGTRLTVL.